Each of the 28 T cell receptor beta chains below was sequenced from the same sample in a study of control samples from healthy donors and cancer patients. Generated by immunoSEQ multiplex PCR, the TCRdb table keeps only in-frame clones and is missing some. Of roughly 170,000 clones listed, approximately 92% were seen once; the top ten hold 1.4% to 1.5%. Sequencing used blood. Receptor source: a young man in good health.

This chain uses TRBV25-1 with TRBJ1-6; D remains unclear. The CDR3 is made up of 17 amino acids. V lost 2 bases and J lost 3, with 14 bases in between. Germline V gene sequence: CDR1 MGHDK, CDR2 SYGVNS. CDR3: CASSENLITNYNSPLHF. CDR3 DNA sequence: TGTGCCAGCAGTGAAAATCTGATCACGAACTATAATTCACCCCTCCACTTT.

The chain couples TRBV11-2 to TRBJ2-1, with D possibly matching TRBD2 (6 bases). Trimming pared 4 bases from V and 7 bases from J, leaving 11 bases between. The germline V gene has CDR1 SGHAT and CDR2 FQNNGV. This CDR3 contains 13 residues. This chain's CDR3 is CASSSDGGNEQFF. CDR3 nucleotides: TGTGCCAGCAGCTCTGACGGGGGTAATGAGCAGTTCTTC. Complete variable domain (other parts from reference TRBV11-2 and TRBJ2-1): EAGVAQSPRYKIIEKRQSVAFWCNPISGHATLYWYQQILGQGPKLLIQFQNNGVVDDSQLPKDRFSAERLKGVDSTLKIQPAKLEDSAVYLCASSSDGGNEQFFGPGTRLTVL.

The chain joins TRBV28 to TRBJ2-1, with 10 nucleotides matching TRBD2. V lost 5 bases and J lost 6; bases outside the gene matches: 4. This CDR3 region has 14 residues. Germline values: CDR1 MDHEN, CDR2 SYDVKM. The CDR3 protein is CASSERGGPNEQFF. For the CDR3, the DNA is TGTGCCAGCAGTGAGCGGGGGGGCCCCAATGAGCAGTTCTTC. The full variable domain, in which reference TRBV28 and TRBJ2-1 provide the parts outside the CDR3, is DVKVTQSSRYLVKRTGEKVFLECVQDMDHENMFWYRQDPGLGLRLIYFSYDVKMKEKGDIPEGYSVSREKKERFSLILESASTNQTSMYLCASSERGGPNEQFFGPGTRLTVL.

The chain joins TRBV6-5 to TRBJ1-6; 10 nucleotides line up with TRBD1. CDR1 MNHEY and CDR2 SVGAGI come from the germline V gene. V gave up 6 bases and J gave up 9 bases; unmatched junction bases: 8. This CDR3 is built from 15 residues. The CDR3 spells CASSLVGTGVSPLHF. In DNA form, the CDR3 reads TGTGCCAGCAGCTTGGTCGGGACAGGGGTTTCACCCCTCCACTTT.

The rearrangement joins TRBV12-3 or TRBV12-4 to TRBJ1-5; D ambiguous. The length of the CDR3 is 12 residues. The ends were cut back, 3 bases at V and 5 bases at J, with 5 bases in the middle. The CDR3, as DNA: TGTGCCAGCAGTTTTTTGTATCAGCCCCAGCATTTT. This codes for CASSFLYQPQHF.

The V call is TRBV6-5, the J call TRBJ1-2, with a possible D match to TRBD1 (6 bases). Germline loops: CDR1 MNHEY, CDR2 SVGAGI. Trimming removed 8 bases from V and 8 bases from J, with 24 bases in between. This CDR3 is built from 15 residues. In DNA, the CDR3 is TGTGCCAGCCACAGGGAAAGGGGCAGGGTGGGGGGCTACACCTTC. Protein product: CASHRERGRVGGYTF.

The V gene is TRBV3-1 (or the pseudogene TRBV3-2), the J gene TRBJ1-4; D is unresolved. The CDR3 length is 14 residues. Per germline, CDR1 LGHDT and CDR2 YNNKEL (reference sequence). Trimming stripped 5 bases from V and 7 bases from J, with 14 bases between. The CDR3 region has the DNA TGTGCCAGCAGCTATGATACAGTAGTTGAAAAACTGTTTTTT. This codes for CASSYDTVVEKLFF.

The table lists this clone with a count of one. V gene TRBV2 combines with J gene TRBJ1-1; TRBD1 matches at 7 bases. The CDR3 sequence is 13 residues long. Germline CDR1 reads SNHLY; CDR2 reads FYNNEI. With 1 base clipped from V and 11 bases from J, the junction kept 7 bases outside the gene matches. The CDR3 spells CASSEENDRAAFF. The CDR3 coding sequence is TGTGCCAGCAGTGAAGAGAACGACAGGGCCGCTTTCTTT.

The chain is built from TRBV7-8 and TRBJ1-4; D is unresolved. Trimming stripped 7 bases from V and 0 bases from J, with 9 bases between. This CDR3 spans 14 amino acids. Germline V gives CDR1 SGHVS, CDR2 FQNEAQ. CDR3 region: CASTPYATNEKLFF. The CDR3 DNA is TGTGCCAGCACCCCCTATGCAACTAATGAAAAACTGTTTTTT.

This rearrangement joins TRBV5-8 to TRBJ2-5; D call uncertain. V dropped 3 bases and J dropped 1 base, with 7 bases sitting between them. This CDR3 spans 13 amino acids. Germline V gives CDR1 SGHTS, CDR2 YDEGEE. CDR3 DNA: TGTGCCAGCAGCTCTAGGGTCCAAGAGACCCAGTACTTC. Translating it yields CASSSRVQETQYF.

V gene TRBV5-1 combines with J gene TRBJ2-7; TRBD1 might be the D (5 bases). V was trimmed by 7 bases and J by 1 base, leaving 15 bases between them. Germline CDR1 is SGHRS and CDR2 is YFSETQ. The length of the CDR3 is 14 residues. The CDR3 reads CASSPSDSSYEQYF. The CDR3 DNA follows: TGCGCCAGCTCCCCTTCCGACAGTTCCTACGAGCAGTACTTC.

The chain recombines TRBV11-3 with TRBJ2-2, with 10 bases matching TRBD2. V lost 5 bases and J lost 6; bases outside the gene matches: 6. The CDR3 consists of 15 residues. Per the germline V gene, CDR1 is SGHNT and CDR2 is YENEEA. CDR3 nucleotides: TGTGCCAGCAGCACCGCCGGGACTAGCGCCGGGGAGCTGTTTTTT. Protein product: CASSTAGTSAGELFF.

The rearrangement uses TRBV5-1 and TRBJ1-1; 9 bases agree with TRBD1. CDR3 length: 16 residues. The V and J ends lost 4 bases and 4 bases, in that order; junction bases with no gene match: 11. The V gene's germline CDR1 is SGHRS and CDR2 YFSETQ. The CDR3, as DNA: TGCGCCAGCAGCGCCTACAACAGGGGGCCGGGCACTGAAGCTTTCTTT. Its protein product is CASSAYNRGPGTEAFF.

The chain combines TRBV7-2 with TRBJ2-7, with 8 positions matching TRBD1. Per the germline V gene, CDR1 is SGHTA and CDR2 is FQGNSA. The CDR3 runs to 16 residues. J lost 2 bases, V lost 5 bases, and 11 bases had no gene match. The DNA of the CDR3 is TGTGCCAGCAGCGCCCGACAGGGGCTGGTGACCTACGAGCAGTACTTC. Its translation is CASSARQGLVTYEQYF.

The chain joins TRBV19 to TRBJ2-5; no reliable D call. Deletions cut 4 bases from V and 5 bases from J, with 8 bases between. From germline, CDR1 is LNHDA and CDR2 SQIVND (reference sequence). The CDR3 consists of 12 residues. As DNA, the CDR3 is TGTGCCAGTAGTACCTCAAGGGAGACCCAGTACTTC. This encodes CASSTSRETQYF.

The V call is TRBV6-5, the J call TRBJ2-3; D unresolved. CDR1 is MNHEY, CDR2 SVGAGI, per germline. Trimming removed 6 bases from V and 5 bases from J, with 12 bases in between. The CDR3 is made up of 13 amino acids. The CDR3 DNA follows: TGTGCCAGCAGCTCCAGACTGCTAGATACGCAGTATTTT. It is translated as CASSSRLLDTQYF.

The CDR3 is CASSLGDRSLPNYGYTF. Here the CDR3 DNA reads TGCGCCAGCAGCTTGGGGGACAGGAGTCTACCTAACTATGGCTACACCTTC. This sequence joins TRBV5-1 and TRBJ1-2; 8 bases fit TRBD1. Unmatched junction bases numbered 7, after V lost 0 bases and J lost 0 bases. This CDR3 region has 17 residues. Germline V gives CDR1 SGHRS, CDR2 YFSETQ.

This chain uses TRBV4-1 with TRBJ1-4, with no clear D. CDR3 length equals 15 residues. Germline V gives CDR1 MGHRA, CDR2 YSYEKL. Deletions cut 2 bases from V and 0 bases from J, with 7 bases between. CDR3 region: CASSQQDTTNEKLFF. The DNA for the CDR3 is TGCGCCAGCAGCCAACAAGACACAACTAATGAAAAACTGTTTTTT.

CDR3 sequence: CASSGGQGITEAFF. The CDR3 DNA is TGCGCCAGCAGCGGGGGACAGGGTATCACTGAAGCTTTCTTT. The rearrangement links TRBV5-1 to TRBJ1-1; 9 nucleotides agree with TRBD1. The CDR3 spans 14 residues. The ends lost 4 bases at V and 4 bases at J; junction bases unmatched: 5. Germline V lookup: CDR1 SGHRS, CDR2 YFSETQ.

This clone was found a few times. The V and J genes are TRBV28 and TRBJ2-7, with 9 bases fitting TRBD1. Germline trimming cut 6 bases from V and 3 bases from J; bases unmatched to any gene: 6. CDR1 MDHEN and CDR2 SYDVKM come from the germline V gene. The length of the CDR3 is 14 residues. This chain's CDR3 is CASSRQGGLYEQYF. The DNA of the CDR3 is TGTGCCAGCAGCCGACAGGGGGGTCTCTACGAGCAGTACTTC.

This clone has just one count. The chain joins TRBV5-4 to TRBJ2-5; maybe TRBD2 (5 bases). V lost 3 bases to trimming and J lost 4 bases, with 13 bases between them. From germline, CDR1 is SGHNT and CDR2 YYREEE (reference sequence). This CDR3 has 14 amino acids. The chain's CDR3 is CASSSEGGTETQYF. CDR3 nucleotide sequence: TGTGCCAGCAGCTCCGAAGGAGGAACAGAGACCCAGTACTTC.

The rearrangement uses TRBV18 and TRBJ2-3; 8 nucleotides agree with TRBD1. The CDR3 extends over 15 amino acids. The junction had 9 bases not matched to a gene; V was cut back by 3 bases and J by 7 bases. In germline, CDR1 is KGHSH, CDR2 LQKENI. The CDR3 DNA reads TGTGCCAGCTCACCCCCCGGGACAGGTTACCATACGCAGTATTTT. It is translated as CASSPPGTGYHTQYF. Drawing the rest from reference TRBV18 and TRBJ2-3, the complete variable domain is NAGVMQNPRHLVRRRGQEARLRCSPMKGHSHVYWYRQLPEEGLKFMVYLQKENIIDESGMPKERFSAEFPKEGPSILRIQQVVRGDSAAYFCASSPPGTGYHTQYFGPGTRLTVL.

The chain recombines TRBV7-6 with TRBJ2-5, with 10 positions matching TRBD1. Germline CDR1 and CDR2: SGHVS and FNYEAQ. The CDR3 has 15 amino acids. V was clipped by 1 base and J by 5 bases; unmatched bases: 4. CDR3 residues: CASSLGTGGRETQYF. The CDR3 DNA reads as TGTGCCAGCAGCTTAGGGACAGGGGGTAGGGAGACCCAGTACTTC.

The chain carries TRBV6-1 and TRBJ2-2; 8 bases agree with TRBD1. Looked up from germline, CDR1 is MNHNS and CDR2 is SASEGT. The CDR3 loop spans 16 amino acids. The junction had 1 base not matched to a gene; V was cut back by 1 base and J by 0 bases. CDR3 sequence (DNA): TGTGCCAGCAGTGAAGTGGGACAGGCGAACACCGGGGAGCTGTTTTTT. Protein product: CASSEVGQANTGELFF.

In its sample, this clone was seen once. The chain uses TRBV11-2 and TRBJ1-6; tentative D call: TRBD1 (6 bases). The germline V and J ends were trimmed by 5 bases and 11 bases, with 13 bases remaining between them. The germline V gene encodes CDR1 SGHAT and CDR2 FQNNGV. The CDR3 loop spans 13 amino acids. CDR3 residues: CASSQTGNPPLHF. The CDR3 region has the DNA TGTGCCAGCAGCCAAACAGGGAACCCACCCCTCCACTTT.

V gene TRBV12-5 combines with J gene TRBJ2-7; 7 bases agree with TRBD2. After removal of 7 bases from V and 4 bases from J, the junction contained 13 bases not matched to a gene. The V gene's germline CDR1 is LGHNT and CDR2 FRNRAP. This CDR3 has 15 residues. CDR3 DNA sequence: TGTGCTAGTGCCTCCGATTCTAGCGGAACTTACGAGCAGTACTTC. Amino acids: CASASDSSGTYEQYF.

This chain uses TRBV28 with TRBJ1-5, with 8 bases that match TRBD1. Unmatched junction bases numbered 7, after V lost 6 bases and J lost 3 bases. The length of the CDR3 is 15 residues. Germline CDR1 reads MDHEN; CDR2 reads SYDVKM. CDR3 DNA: TGTGCCAGCAGCATAGACAGGGGTGACAATCAGCCCCAGCATTTT. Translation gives CASSIDRGDNQPQHF. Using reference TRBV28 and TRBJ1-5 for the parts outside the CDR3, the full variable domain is DVKVTQSSRYLVKRTGEKVFLECVQDMDHENMFWYRQDPGLGLRLIYFSYDVKMKEKGDIPEGYSVSREKKERFSLILESASTNQTSMYLCASSIDRGDNQPQHFGDGTRLSIL.

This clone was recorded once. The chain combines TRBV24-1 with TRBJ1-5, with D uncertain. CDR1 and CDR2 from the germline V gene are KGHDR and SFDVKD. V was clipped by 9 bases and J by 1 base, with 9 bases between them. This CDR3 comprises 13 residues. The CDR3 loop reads CATSQTSNQPQHF. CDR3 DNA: TGTGCCACCTCCCAGACCAGCAATCAGCCCCAGCATTTT.